Each of the 11 T cell receptor beta chains below was sequenced from the same sample in a study of blood T cell repertoires in COVID-19. Repertoires were generated with immunoSEQ multiplex PCR, while TCRdb's copy carries only in-frame clones and drops some. The table records tens of thousands of clones, 86% of them present only once. The material sequenced was peripheral blood. These receptors all stem from a woman older than 75 with acute or convalescent COVID-19.

The chain has TRBV5-6 and TRBJ1-5; D is perhaps TRBD1 (5 bases). Germline V gene sequence: CDR1 SGHDT, CDR2 YYEEEE. V gave up 1 base and J gave up 0 bases, with 11 bases separating them. The CDR3 sequence is 16 residues long. This chain's CDR3 is CASSLRGIYSNQPQHF. CDR3 coding DNA: TGTGCCAGCAGCTTGCGGGGGATTTATAGCAATCAGCCCCAGCATTTT.

The J gene is TRBJ2-7, the V gene TRBV7-2, with D possibly matching TRBD2 (6 bases). Germline V gene lookup returns CDR1 SGHTA and CDR2 FQGNSA. The germline V and J ends were trimmed by 5 bases and 4 bases, with 18 bases remaining between them. The length of the CDR3 is 15 residues. The CDR3 sequence is CASSKGGTPTYEQYV. The CDR3 DNA sequence: TGTGCCAGCAGCAAAGGCGGGACGCCGACTTACGAGCAGTACGTC.

The rearrangement links TRBV10-3 to TRBJ1-1; unclear D gene. Per germline, CDR1 ENHRY and CDR2 SYGVKD. There are 11 residues in the CDR3. With 6 bases removed from V and 3 bases from J, the gap between germline ends came to 5 bases. The DNA for the CDR3 is TGTGCCATCAGGTCGGACACTGAAGCTTTCTTT. Translation: CAIRSDTEAFF.

The chain uses TRBV6-1 and TRBJ1-5, with 8 bases matching TRBD1. Germline lookup yields CDR1 MNHNS and CDR2 SASEGT. The CDR3 covers 14 residues. The junction had 5 bases not matched to a gene; V was cut back by 3 bases and J by 7 bases. CDR3 residues: CASSDRTGSQPQHF. CDR3 nucleotide sequence: TGTGCCAGCAGTGATCGGACAGGGAGCCAGCCCCAGCATTTT.

This chain joins TRBV15 and TRBJ2-7; 7 positions agree with TRBD2. This CDR3 is 15 amino acids long. Germline-derived CDR1 and CDR2 are LNHNV and YYDKDF (reference sequence). Unmatched junction bases numbered 8, after V lost 3 bases and J lost 3 bases. The CDR3 protein is CATSRWAERDYEQYV. The CDR3 DNA reads as TGTGCCACCAGCAGGTGGGCCGAGCGGGACTACGAGCAGTACGTC.

The chain is built from TRBV10-1 and TRBJ1-3, with a tentative D call TRBD1 (6 bases). Per the germline V gene, CDR1 is WNHNN and CDR2 is SYGVQD (reference sequence). The CDR3 covers 16 residues. V was shortened by 7 bases and J by 8 bases, with 24 bases between the two germline ends. The CDR3 spells CASNFTRDKGWYTIYF. The DNA for the CDR3 is TGCGCCAGCAATTTTACCCGGGACAAAGGGTGGTACACCATATATTTT.

V usage is TRBV4-2 and J usage is TRBJ2-3; 7 bases agree with TRBD2. Germline lookup yields CDR1 LGHNA and CDR2 YNFKEQ. CDR3 length: 16 amino acids. J lost 0 bases, V lost 2 bases, and 5 bases had no gene match. CDR3 amino acids: CASSQQWGGSTDTQYF. CDR3 nucleotides: TGTGCCAGCAGCCAACAATGGGGGGGGAGCACAGATACGCAGTATTTT.

The chain couples TRBV15 to TRBJ1-4; 7 nucleotides align to TRBD1. This CDR3 contains 15 residues. V shed 1 base and J 5 bases; nucleotides not matched to a gene: 4. CDR1 is LNHNV and CDR2 is YYDKDF in the germline V gene (reference sequence). CDR3 loop: CATSRGGQQNEKLFF. DNA of the CDR3: TGTGCCACCAGCAGAGGGGGACAGCAGAATGAAAAACTGTTTTTT.

The chain uses TRBV7-9 and TRBJ1-1, with 7 bases aligning to TRBD1. J lost 4 bases, V lost 5 bases, and 7 bases had no gene match. The CDR3 totals 14 residues. The germline gives CDR1 SEHNR, CDR2 FQNEAQ (reference sequence). CDR3 DNA: TGTGCCAGCAGCGTCCCGACAGGGAGCACTGAAGCTTTCTTT. Its protein is CASSVPTGSTEAFF.

This chain connects TRBV2 to TRBJ2-1, with D perhaps TRBD1 (6 bases). Germline V lookup: CDR1 SNHLY, CDR2 FYNNEI. The CDR3 totals 14 residues. V was clipped by 7 bases and J by 5 bases, with 15 bases between them. The DNA for the CDR3 is TGTGCCAGCACCGCGTGGGACAAACACAATGAGCAGTTCTTC. Protein: CASTAWDKHNEQFF.

The chain couples TRBV7-9 to TRBJ2-3; perhaps TRBD2 as D (6 bases). V was cut by 5 bases and J by 5 bases, with 17 bases left in between. Germline assignment: CDR1 SEHNR and CDR2 FQNEAQ (reference sequence). The CDR3 has 15 residues. The CDR3 bases are TGTGCCAGCAGCCCCCGCGGGGTTGAGGGAGATACGCAGTATTTT. Its protein is CASSPRGVEGDTQYF.